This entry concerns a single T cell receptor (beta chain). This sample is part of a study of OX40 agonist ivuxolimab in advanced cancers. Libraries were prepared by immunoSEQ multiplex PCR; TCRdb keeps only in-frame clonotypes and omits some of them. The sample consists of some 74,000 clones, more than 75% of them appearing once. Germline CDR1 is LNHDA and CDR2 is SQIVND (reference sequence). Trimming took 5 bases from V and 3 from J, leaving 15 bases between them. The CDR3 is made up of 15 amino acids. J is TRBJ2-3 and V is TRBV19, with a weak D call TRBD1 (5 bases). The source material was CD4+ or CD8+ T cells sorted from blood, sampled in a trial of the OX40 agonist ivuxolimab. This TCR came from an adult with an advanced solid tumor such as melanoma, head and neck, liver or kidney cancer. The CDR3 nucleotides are TGTGCCAGTAGTCCGGACCGGACAAGAACAGATACGCAGTATTTT. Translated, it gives CASSPDRTRTDTQYF.